Shown below are 32 T cell receptor beta chains from a single sample sequenced in a study of OX40 agonist ivuxolimab in advanced cancers. Profiled with immunoSEQ multiplex PCR; TCRdb holds only in-frame clones, not every one. The sample yields 48,000 or so clones, about 88% seen once. The source material was CD4+ or CD8+ T cells sorted from blood, sampled in a trial of the OX40 agonist ivuxolimab. These receptors were taken from an adult with an advanced solid tumor such as melanoma, head and neck, liver or kidney cancer.

The J gene is TRBJ1-2, the V gene TRBV4-3; TRBD1 might be the D (5 bases). Per germline, CDR1 LGHNA and CDR2 YSLEER. Trimming took 0 bases from V and 3 from J, leaving 11 bases between them. This CDR3 contains 15 residues. CDR3 DNA: TGCGCCAGCAGCCAAGATGGGGGGTTGGACTATGGCTACACCTTC. Translating it yields CASSQDGGLDYGYTF.

The rearrangement uses TRBV5-1 and TRBJ1-1; D is uncertain. V was pared by 0 bases and J by 7 bases, with 10 bases between. CDR3 size: 13 residues. Germline V gene sequence: CDR1 SGHRS, CDR2 YFSETQ. CDR3 sequence (DNA): TGCGCCAGCAGCTTGGCCCGTCGTTATGAAGCTTTCTTT. The encoded protein is CASSLARRYEAFF. The complete variable domain, with remaining parts taken from reference TRBV5-1 and TRBJ1-1, reads KAGVTQTPRYLIKTRGQQVTLSCSPISGHRSVSWYQQTPGQGLQFLFEYFSETQRNKGNFPGRFSGRQFSNSRSEMNVSTLELGDSALYLCASSLARRYEAFFGQGTRLTVV.

The rearrangement joins TRBV18 to TRBJ2-7; the D gene is possibly TRBD1 (6 bases). The CDR3 spans 16 residues. Germline V gene lookup returns CDR1 KGHSH and CDR2 LQKENI. V gave up 2 bases and J gave up 5 bases, with 19 bases separating them. The CDR3 DNA is TGTGCCAGCTCACCAATACCGGGACAAAAAGCCAACGAGCAGTACTTC. Translating it yields CASSPIPGQKANEQYF.

The gene calls are TRBV30 and TRBJ1-3; the match to TRBD1 covers 8 bases. The CDR3 runs 14 residues. The trim removed 2 bases at V and 3 bases at J, leaving 3 bases unmatched. CDR1 is GTSNPN, CDR2 SVGIG, per germline (reference sequence). The CDR3 region is CAWSSRGHGNTIYF. The CDR3 coding sequence is TGTGCCTGGAGTTCCAGGGGGCATGGAAACACCATATATTTT. Drawing the rest from reference TRBV30 and TRBJ1-3, the complete variable domain is SQTIHQWPATLVQPVGSPLSLECTVEGTSNPNLYWYRQAAGRGLQLLFYSVGIGQISSEVPQNLSASRPQDRQFILSSKKLLLSDSGFYLCAWSSRGHGNTIYFGEGSWLTVV.

Only a few counts were recorded for this clone. This rearrangement joins TRBV7-3 to TRBJ2-7, with D unresolved. Trimming shortened V by 4 bases and J by 13 bases, and 17 bases separated the two germline ends. Germline V gene lookup returns CDR1 SGHTA and CDR2 FQGTGA. The CDR3 is 12 amino acids. Written as DNA, the CDR3 is TGTGCCAGCAGCTCCAATGGGCCAGGTCAATACTTC. Translated: CASSSNGPGQYF. The full variable domain, its missing parts supplied by reference TRBV7-3 and TRBJ2-7, is GAGVSQTPSNKVTEKGKYVELRCDPISGHTALYWYRQSLGQGPEFLIYFQGTGAADDSGLPNDRFFAVRPEGSVSTLKIQRTERGDSAVYLCASSSNGPGQYFGPGTRLTVT.

The CDR3 DNA is TGTGCCAGCTCACCGTCCACTAGTGTAACCTACAATGAGCAGTTCTTC. Its translation: CASSPSTSVTYNEQFF. The chain recombines TRBV18 with TRBJ2-1, with D perhaps TRBD2 (5 bases). The CDR3 runs to 16 residues. V gave up 3 bases and J gave up 2 bases, with 14 bases separating them. Germline CDR1 is KGHSH and CDR2 is LQKENI.

CDR3 protein: CASSLAGQGTEAFF. Written as DNA, the CDR3 is TGTGCCAGCAGCTTAGCGGGACAGGGGACTGAAGCTTTCTTT. The chain has TRBV7-2 and TRBJ1-1; 10 nucleotides agree with TRBD1. With V trimmed by 0 bases and J by 5 bases, 0 bases remained unmatched. This CDR3 spans 14 amino acids. Germline V gene data show CDR1 as SGHTA and CDR2 as FQGNSA. Filled out from reference TRBV7-2 and TRBJ1-1, the complete variable domain reads GAGVSQSPSNKVTEKGKDVELRCDPISGHTALYWYRQSLGQGLEFLIYFQGNSAPDKSGLPSDRFSAERTGGSVSTLTIQRTQQEDSAVYLCASSLAGQGTEAFFGQGTRLTVV.

V and J are TRBV6-1 and TRBJ1-1; D gene uncertain. The CDR3 spans 14 residues. Deletions cut 4 bases from V and 1 base from J, with 10 bases between. Germline V lookup: CDR1 MNHNS, CDR2 SASEGT. The chain's CDR3 is CASSVKDANTEAFF. The CDR3 region has the DNA TGTGCCAGCAGTGTCAAGGATGCGAACACTGAAGCTTTCTTT.

The chain couples TRBV7-2 to TRBJ2-7; a possible D gene is TRBD2 (5 bases). The V gene's germline CDR1 is SGHTA and CDR2 FQGNSA. V was clipped by 4 bases and J by 5 bases, with 9 bases between them. This CDR3 has 12 residues. The CDR3 region is CASSWSGNEQYF. The CDR3 bases are TGTGCCAGCAGCTGGAGCGGTAACGAGCAGTACTTC.

The chain carries TRBV9 and TRBJ2-7; D may match TRBD1 or TRBD2 (5 bases each). V was pared by 4 bases and J by 5 bases, with 10 bases between. Germline-derived CDR1 and CDR2 are SGDLS and YYNGEE. CDR3 length: 12 amino acids. In DNA, the CDR3 is TGTGCCAGCAGCCCCGGGACCGACGAGCAGTACTTC. Translation: CASSPGTDEQYF.

This clone was observed a few times. The chain employs TRBV7-2 and TRBJ1-4, with unresolved D. Looked up from germline, CDR1 is SGHTA and CDR2 is FQGNSA. V was clipped by 2 bases and J by 8 bases, with 9 bases between them. The CDR3 runs 13 residues. CDR3 DNA: TGTGCCAGCAGCTTATGGGTGGGAGAAAAACTGTTTTTT. Amino acid sequence: CASSLWVGEKLFF. The full variable domain, rest sourced from reference TRBV7-2 and TRBJ1-4, is GAGVSQSPSNKVTEKGKDVELRCDPISGHTALYWYRQSLGQGLEFLIYFQGNSAPDKSGLPSDRFSAERTGGSVSTLTIQRTQQEDSAVYLCASSLWVGEKLFFGSGTQLSVL.

This clone was seen just once. The chain is built from TRBV7-9 and TRBJ2-6; D is unresolved. This CDR3 is built from 15 residues. Per germline, CDR1 SEHNR and CDR2 FQNEAQ (reference sequence). The germline V and J ends were trimmed by 3 bases and 0 bases, with 6 bases remaining between them. CDR3 loop: CASSFRHSGANVLTF. The CDR3 DNA sequence: TGTGCCAGCAGCTTCAGGCACTCTGGGGCCAACGTCCTGACTTTC.

The table lists this clone with a few counts. The genes are TRBV28 and TRBJ2-5; TRBD2 might be the D (5 bases). Germline assignment: CDR1 MDHEN and CDR2 SYDVKM. This CDR3 region has 12 residues. Between the trimmed V and J ends, which lost 9 bases and 1 base, there was a span of 9 bases. The CDR3 loop reads CASGLLQETQYF. CDR3 bases: TGTGCCAGTGGACTCCTCCAAGAGACCCAGTACTTC.

The chain recombines TRBV19 with TRBJ2-6; D tentatively fits TRBD1 or TRBD2 (5 bases each). Germline values: CDR1 LNHDA, CDR2 SQIVND (reference sequence). The germline V and J ends were trimmed by 4 bases and 2 bases, with 21 bases remaining between them. The CDR3 has 19 residues. The CDR3 region has the DNA TGTGCCAGTAGTAGGGACGCAGGACGCGGTCTTCCTGGGGCCAACGTCCTGACTTTC. Protein: CASSRDAGRGLPGANVLTF.

This sequence joins TRBV2 and TRBJ2-5; perhaps TRBD2 as D (7 bases). In germline, CDR1 is SNHLY, CDR2 FYNNEI. This CDR3 is built from 12 residues. V was cut by 8 bases and J by 3 bases, with 10 bases left in between. The CDR3 region has the DNA TGTGCCAGCCGGGGGGCTAAAGAGACCCAGTACTTC. Its protein product is CASRGAKETQYF.

This clone was detected only once. Written as DNA, the CDR3 is TGCAGCGTGGTTACAACCTACGAGCAGTACTTC. Encoded protein: CSVVTTYEQYF. The chain uses TRBV29-1 and TRBJ2-7; D gene ambiguous. The V gene's germline CDR1 is SQVTM and CDR2 ANQGSEA. V lost 6 bases and J 2 bases, leaving 8 bases between the germline ends. This CDR3 is built from 11 residues.

This rearrangement joins TRBV9 to TRBJ2-1, with 7 bases matching TRBD1. This CDR3 comprises 14 residues. V shed 6 bases and J 4 bases; nucleotides not matched to a gene: 7. Germline CDR1 and CDR2: SGDLS and YYNGEE. CDR3 sequence reads: CASNSGQAYNEQFF. The CDR3 nucleotides are TGTGCCAGCAATTCCGGACAGGCTTACAATGAGCAGTTCTTC.

The chain has TRBV9 and TRBJ2-5; 7 nucleotides line up with TRBD2. Germline CDR1 is SGDLS and CDR2 is YYNGEE. CDR3 length equals 15 residues. Trimming at V came to 4 bases and at J to 0 bases, leaving 6 bases not matched to a gene. The CDR3 bases are TGTGCCAGCAGCCCCCGGGGGGTAAACCAAGAGACCCAGTACTTC. Translation: CASSPRGVNQETQYF.

The V gene is TRBV5-4, the J gene TRBJ1-6, with a tentative D call TRBD1 (6 bases). V dropped 4 bases and J dropped 8 bases, with 22 bases sitting between them. CDR3 length equals 17 residues. Germline V CDR1 and CDR2: SGHNT, YYREEE (reference sequence). CDR3 amino acids: CASSPATGRGSYSPLHF. The CDR3 region has the DNA TGTGCCAGCAGCCCCGCGACAGGACGGGGAAGTTATTCACCCCTCCACTTT.

This chain uses TRBV10-1 with TRBJ2-5, with TRBD2 as a possible D gene (5 bases). The germline V and J ends were trimmed by 3 bases and 4 bases, with 9 bases remaining between them. From germline, CDR1 is WNHNN and CDR2 SYGVQD (reference sequence). This CDR3 contains 13 residues. Written as DNA, the CDR3 is TGCGCCAGCAGTGACCCGGGAAGAGAGACCCAGTACTTC. Its translation: CASSDPGRETQYF.

This chain links TRBV11-2 with TRBJ2-3; the match to TRBD2 covers 8 bases. Germline V CDR1 and CDR2: SGHAT, FQNNGV. The CDR3 is 17 residues long. V gave up 0 bases and J gave up 1 base; unmatched junction bases: 6. The CDR3 region has the DNA TGTGCCAGCAGCTTAGACTCGGGACTAGGACGCACAGATACGCAGTATTTT. Translated: CASSLDSGLGRTDTQYF. The full variable domain, in which reference TRBV11-2 and TRBJ2-3 provide the parts outside the CDR3, is EAGVAQSPRYKIIEKRQSVAFWCNPISGHATLYWYQQILGQGPKLLIQFQNNGVVDDSQLPKDRFSAERLKGVDSTLKIQPAKLEDSAVYLCASSLDSGLGRTDTQYFGPGTRLTVL.

This clone has a handful of counts. The chain couples TRBV27 to TRBJ2-5, with 13 bases aligning to TRBD2. Germline values: CDR1 MNHEY, CDR2 SMNVEV (reference sequence). This CDR3 is built from 16 residues. After removal of 6 bases from V and 5 bases from J, the junction contained 9 bases not matched to a gene. CDR3 nucleotides: TGTGCCAGCAGCCGCCGGGGACTAGCGGGGCGGGAGACCCAGTACTTC. Its protein product is CASSRRGLAGRETQYF.

The rearrangement joins TRBV6-5 to TRBJ2-7; 7 nucleotides match TRBD2. The germline CDR1 and CDR2 sequences are MNHEY and SVGAGI. This CDR3 has 15 amino acids. V dropped 0 bases and J dropped 3; count of bases not matched to a gene: 5. For the CDR3, the DNA is TGTGCCAGCAGTTACTCGAGCAGCGGGAACTACGAGCAGTACTTC. It encodes CASSYSSSGNYEQYF.

J is TRBJ2-3 and V is TRBV10-3; 9 positions agree with TRBD2. CDR1 ENHRY and CDR2 SYGVKD come from the germline V gene. The CDR3 sequence is 13 residues long. Trimming at V came to 8 bases and at J to 3 bases, leaving 3 bases not matched to a gene. CDR3 sequence (DNA): TGTGCCATCTCAGCGGGAGGAACAGATACGCAGTATTTT. Protein sequence: CAISAGGTDTQYF.

This CDR3 reads CASSTGTGNTIYF. The CDR3 nucleotides are TGTGCCAGCAGTACAGGGACTGGAAACACCATATATTTT. The genes are TRBV6-6 and TRBJ1-3, with D tentatively TRBD1 (6 bases). The germline V gene encodes CDR1 MNHNY and CDR2 SVGAGI (reference sequence). The CDR3 length is 13 residues. V was trimmed by 5 bases and J by 2 bases, leaving 7 bases between them.

The genes are TRBV19 and TRBJ1-2, with 10 bases fitting TRBD1. Germline values: CDR1 LNHDA, CDR2 SQIVND (reference sequence). This CDR3 region has 15 residues. Trimming at V came to 5 bases and at J to 2 bases, leaving 5 bases not matched to a gene. The DNA for the CDR3 is TGTGCCAGTAGTCCACGGGACAGGGGAAACTATGGCTACACCTTC. Translated: CASSPRDRGNYGYTF.

The rearrangement joins TRBV28 to TRBJ1-2, with TRBD1 matching over 9 bases. CDR3 size: 14 residues. V dropped 6 bases and J dropped 4; count of bases not matched to a gene: 6. CDR1 and CDR2 (germline): MDHEN, SYDVKM. CDR3 residues: CASSAGTGTYGYTF. The CDR3 nucleotides are TGTGCCAGCAGCGCCGGGACAGGGACCTATGGCTACACCTTC.

This rearrangement joins TRBV5-6 to TRBJ1-5; D may be TRBD1 (6 bases). The CDR3 totals 15 residues. Trimming removed 1 base from V and 3 bases from J, with 11 bases in between. CDR1 is SGHDT and CDR2 is YYEEEE in the germline V gene. CDR3 protein: CASSLRGGLNQPQHF. The DNA for the CDR3 is TGTGCCAGCAGCTTGAGGGGGGGCCTCAATCAGCCCCAGCATTTT. The complete variable domain, with remaining parts taken from reference TRBV5-6 and TRBJ1-5, reads DAGVTQSPTHLIKTRGQQVTLRCSPKSGHDTVSWYQQALGQGPQFIFQYYEEEERQRGNFPDRFSGHQFPNYSSELNVNALLLGDSALYLCASSLRGGLNQPQHFGDGTRLSIL.

This chain links TRBV29-1 with TRBJ1-3; no definite D call. Germline CDR1 and CDR2: SQVTM and ANQGSEA. Trimming removed 6 bases from V and 0 bases from J, with 9 bases in between. This CDR3 has 13 amino acids. DNA of the CDR3: TGCAGCGTACAGAGGAGCTCTGGAAACACCATATATTTT. Translating it yields CSVQRSSGNTIYF.

This chain joins TRBV7-2 and TRBJ1-2; D call uncertain. Deletions cut 5 bases from V and 0 bases from J, with 10 bases between. Germline V CDR1 and CDR2: SGHTA, FQGNSA. The CDR3 spans 14 residues. CDR3 in DNA: TGTGCCAGCAGCGTCGGTGGATCTAACTATGGCTACACCTTC. This sequence encodes CASSVGGSNYGYTF.

The chain joins TRBV12-5 to TRBJ1-1, with D unresolved. From germline, CDR1 is LGHNT and CDR2 FRNRAP. V was shortened by 0 bases and J by 4 bases, with 12 bases between the two germline ends. The length of the CDR3 is 15 residues. The CDR3 sequence: CASGLVRVEGTEAFF. CDR3 DNA sequence: TGTGCTAGTGGTTTGGTACGCGTGGAGGGCACTGAAGCTTTCTTT.

The CDR3 nucleotides are TGCGCCAGCAGCCAAGATCGGGTGCTCACCTCAGTTAAAGATACGCAGTATTTT. It yields the protein CASSQDRVLTSVKDTQYF. The chain has TRBV4-1 and TRBJ2-3; no reliable D call. The V gene lost 0 bases and the J gene lost 5 bases, with 21 bases spanning the gap. The germline CDR1 and CDR2 sequences are MGHRA and YSYEKL. The CDR3 is 18 residues long.